The 32 T cell receptor beta chains reported below all come from one sample, sequenced in a study of PD-1 blockade in classical Hodgkin lymphoma. The assay was immunoSEQ multiplex PCR, and TCRdb's table has in-frame clones only and misses some. The sample records tens of thousands of clones, 75% to 90% being singletons. Each patient experienced a relapse that followed autologous stem cell transplantation, and brentuximab vedotin exposure varied. Sequenced here: peripheral blood mononuclear cells (PBMCs), sampled before the second cycle of nivolumab. These receptors were obtained from a human donor with classical Hodgkin lymphoma.

V gene TRBV5-1 combines with J gene TRBJ2-7, with 9 positions matching TRBD2. V trimming: 2 bases; J trimming: 5 bases; junction bases outside the gene matches: 5. The germline gives CDR1 SGHRS, CDR2 YFSETQ. The length of the CDR3 is 14 residues. The CDR3 loop reads CASSFLAGTDEQYF. The DNA of the CDR3 is TGCGCCAGCAGCTTCCTAGCGGGGACAGACGAGCAGTACTTC.

V gene TRBV2 combines with J gene TRBJ1-2, with D possibly matching TRBD1 (5 bases). CDR3 length: 13 residues. V lost 8 bases and J lost 8, with 18 bases in between. Germline values: CDR1 SNHLY, CDR2 FYNNEI. Written as DNA, the CDR3 is TGTGCCAGCTCCGGGACCCAGAGGATCGGCTACACCTTC. This gives the protein CASSGTQRIGYTF.

The sample holds one count of this clone. J is TRBJ2-7 and V is TRBV7-9; 8 nucleotides match TRBD1. Germline-derived CDR1 and CDR2 are SEHNR and FQNEAQ (reference sequence). V dropped 1 base and J dropped 6; count of bases not matched to a gene: 14. This CDR3 has 17 residues. The CDR3 nucleotides read TGTGCCAGCAGCTTAGGTGGCTCGGCGGACAGGGATGGCGAGCAGTACTTC. The encoded protein is CASSLGGSADRDGEQYF. Based on the CDR3 plus reference TRBV7-9 and TRBJ2-7, the full variable domain is DTGVSQNPRHKITKRGQNVTFRCDPISEHNRLYWYRQTLGQGPEFLTYFQNEAQLEKSRLLSDRFSAERPKGSFSTLEIQRTEQGDSAMYLCASSLGGSADRDGEQYFGPGTRLTVT.

The chain employs TRBV28 and TRBJ2-7; 10 bases fit TRBD2. Germline loops: CDR1 MDHEN, CDR2 SYDVKM. CDR3 length: 15 amino acids. The trim removed 3 bases at V and 12 bases at J, leaving 14 bases unmatched. CDR3 region: CASSFKGLATSWVYF. As DNA, the CDR3 is TGTGCCAGCAGTTTTAAGGGACTAGCGACTTCATGGGTGTACTTC.

The chain couples TRBV6-6 to TRBJ2-3; no clear D. Per germline, CDR1 MNHNY and CDR2 SVGAGI (reference sequence). CDR3 size: 14 residues. V was pared by 0 bases and J by 0 bases, with 4 bases between. Here the CDR3 DNA reads TGTGCCAGCAGTTACTCGGTCAGCACAGATACGCAGTATTTT. Its protein is CASSYSVSTDTQYF.

The V and J genes are TRBV6-1 and TRBJ2-7, with a weak D call TRBD1 (6 bases). The CDR3 extends over 14 amino acids. The ends were cut back, 7 bases at V and 2 bases at J, with 15 bases in the middle. Germline lookup yields CDR1 MNHNS and CDR2 SASEGT. CDR3 bases: TGTGCCAGCACCCTGACAGGTATAACCTACGAGCAGTACTTC. Translating it yields CASTLTGITYEQYF.

The chain joins TRBV5-4 to TRBJ2-3; 7 bases agree with TRBD1. V lost 3 bases and J lost 1; bases outside the gene matches: 5. In germline, CDR1 is SGHNT, CDR2 YYREEE (reference sequence). There are 15 residues in the CDR3. CDR3: CASSSPGTGTDTQYF. The CDR3 DNA follows: TGTGCCAGCAGCTCCCCCGGGACAGGCACAGATACGCAGTATTTT.

The chain combines TRBV14 with TRBJ2-7, with D maybe TRBD2 (6 bases). V lost 1 base and J lost 5, with 15 bases in between. From germline, CDR1 is SGHDN and CDR2 FVKESK. The CDR3 is made up of 15 amino acids. CDR3 DNA: TGTGCCAGCAGCCAAGTCTTTGTTCTAGCGAACGAGCAGTACTTC. Amino acid sequence: CASSQVFVLANEQYF.

This clone was observed a single time. The gene calls are TRBV5-1 and TRBJ2-2; TRBD2 aligns across 9 bases. The CDR3 totals 16 residues. Germline CDR1 and CDR2: SGHRS and YFSETQ. The ends lost 7 bases at V and 5 bases at J; junction bases unmatched: 12. CDR3 nucleotides: TGCGCCAGCGCCTCCCCGGCGGGAGGGCCTACCGGGGAGCTGTTTTTT. This translates into CASASPAGGPTGELFF.

The chain has TRBV2 and TRBJ2-7; D is unresolved. The CDR3 has 16 amino acids. The V end was cut by 5 bases, the J end by 0 bases, with 17 bases between. CDR1 and CDR2 (germline): SNHLY, FYNNEI. The CDR3 loop is CASSQEIPESSYEQYF. CDR3 nucleotides: TGTGCCAGCAGTCAGGAGATCCCAGAGAGCTCCTACGAGCAGTACTTC.

V gene TRBV5-1 combines with J gene TRBJ2-5; D may correspond to TRBD1 or TRBD2 (6 bases each). CDR1 is SGHRS, CDR2 YFSETQ, per germline. The CDR3 has 13 amino acids. V was trimmed by 6 bases and J by 4 bases, leaving 13 bases between them. Written as DNA, the CDR3 is TGCGCCAGCACTAACGGGGGCCTAGAGACCCAGTACTTC. It yields the protein CASTNGGLETQYF.

A single count supports this clone. The V call is TRBV5-1, the J call TRBJ2-1; D ambiguous. The germline V gene encodes CDR1 SGHRS and CDR2 YFSETQ. The CDR3 contains 15 residues. Trimming removed 2 bases at V and 3 bases at J, with 12 bases between. The CDR3 is CASSFTARSYNEQFF. CDR3 DNA sequence: TGCGCCAGCAGCTTCACGGCTAGAAGCTACAATGAGCAGTTCTTC.

The rearrangement uses TRBV2 and TRBJ1-2; no definite D call. CDR3 length: 14 amino acids. Germline V gene lookup returns CDR1 SNHLY and CDR2 FYNNEI. V was trimmed by 6 bases and J by 1 base, leaving 12 bases between them. The CDR3 protein is CASRLGQLNYGYTF. As DNA, the CDR3 is TGTGCCAGCAGGTTAGGGCAGCTTAACTATGGCTACACCTTC.

The V and J genes are TRBV5-6 and TRBJ1-2; 7 bases match TRBD1. J was trimmed by 0 bases and V by 2 bases; bases with no gene match: 7. Germline CDR1 and CDR2: SGHDT and YYEEEE. The CDR3 loop spans 16 amino acids. For the CDR3, the DNA is TGTGCCAGCAGCTTTTTAACAGGGGTTACTAACTATGGCTACACCTTC. Its protein product is CASSFLTGVTNYGYTF.

CDR3 in amino acids: CASSPGTGEGYEQYF. The CDR3 DNA reads as TGTGCCAGCTCACCGGGCACGGGGGAAGGCTACGAGCAGTACTTC. This chain uses TRBV18 with TRBJ2-7, with D possibly matching TRBD2 (6 bases). The CDR3 has 15 amino acids. V lost 3 bases, J lost 3 bases, and 15 bases lay in between. Germline CDR1 is KGHSH and CDR2 is LQKENI.

The genes are TRBV7-9 and TRBJ2-1, with TRBD2 identical over 7 bases. CDR1 and CDR2 (germline): SEHNR, FQNEAQ (reference sequence). The J segment lost 3 bases and the V segment lost 7 bases, leaving 12 bases of the junction unmatched. CDR3 size: 16 residues. CDR3 in DNA: TGTGCCAGCACCCTGACTGGTAGCGGGCGCTACAATGAGCAGTTCTTC. Residues: CASTLTGSGRYNEQFF.

The DNA for the CDR3 is TGTGCCATCAGTGAAACCCCGGGACTAGCGGAACTTGAGCAGTTCTTC. Protein: CAISETPGLAELEQFF. V gene TRBV10-3 combines with J gene TRBJ2-1; 11 positions match TRBD2. This CDR3 has 16 residues. V gave up 3 bases and J gave up 9 bases; unmatched junction bases: 10. Germline CDR1 ENHRY, CDR2 SYGVKD.

CDR3: CASSPAGWRETQYF. In DNA form, the CDR3 reads TGTGCCAGCAGCCCGGCAGGATGGAGAGAGACCCAGTACTTC. The V gene is TRBV6-5, the J gene TRBJ2-5; D is unclear. Trimming removed 6 bases at V and 4 bases at J, with 15 bases between. There are 14 residues in the CDR3. In germline, CDR1 is MNHEY, CDR2 SVGAGI.

The chain links TRBV27 to TRBJ1-1; no definite D call. The CDR3 runs 13 residues. Germline CDR1 is MNHEY and CDR2 is SMNVEV (reference sequence). V lost 8 bases, J lost 2 bases, and 12 bases lay in between. This CDR3 reads CASGGSFNTEAFF. The CDR3 coding sequence is TGTGCCAGCGGAGGCAGCTTCAACACTGAAGCTTTCTTT.

V is TRBV6-5 and J is TRBJ1-2; the D gene is possibly TRBD1 (6 bases). CDR1 is MNHEY and CDR2 is SVGAGI in the germline V gene. The CDR3 covers 14 residues. V was pared by 6 bases and J by 4 bases, with 15 bases between. This CDR3 is CASRPVDSIYGYTF. The CDR3 coding sequence is TGTGCCAGCAGGCCCGTGGACAGCATCTATGGCTACACCTTC.

J is TRBJ2-7 and V is TRBV6-1; D is uncertain. This CDR3 region has 14 residues. Germline V lookup: CDR1 MNHNS, CDR2 SASEGT. Deletions cut 3 bases from V and 1 base from J, with 10 bases between. In DNA, the CDR3 is TGTGCCAGCAGTGAGGGCGGAACTTCCTACGAGCAGTACTTC. This translates into CASSEGGTSYEQYF.

The chain employs TRBV13 and TRBJ2-3; D remains ambiguous. Deletions cut 5 bases from V and 5 bases from J, with 8 bases between. From germline, CDR1 is PRHDT and CDR2 FYEKMQ (reference sequence). This CDR3 spans 12 amino acids. The CDR3, as DNA: TGTGCCAGCAGCCTTCGAGTAGATACGCAGTATTTT. Translated, it gives CASSLRVDTQYF.

This clone was found a few times. V gene TRBV6-1 combines with J gene TRBJ1-4; 9 bases match TRBD1. Germline CDR1 and CDR2: MNHNS and SASEGT. V lost 2 bases, J lost 8 bases, and 9 bases stayed unmatched. There are 16 residues in the CDR3. CDR3 nucleotide sequence: TGTGCCAGCAGTGAATCGGAGGGACAGGGCGGGGAAAAACTGTTTTTT. Its translation: CASSESEGQGGEKLFF.

The chain uses TRBV28 and TRBJ1-5; 7 bases are shared with TRBD1. The CDR3 has 17 residues. Germline V gives CDR1 MDHEN, CDR2 SYDVKM. The junction had 12 bases not matched to a gene; V was cut back by 3 bases and J by 4 bases. CDR3 sequence (DNA): TGTGCCAGCAGTTTGTACGGGACAGACCCATGGAATCAGCCCCAGCATTTT. Translated: CASSLYGTDPWNQPQHF.

The chain carries TRBV19 and TRBJ1-5, with D tentatively TRBD1 (5 bases). The CDR3 runs to 15 residues. The V gene's germline CDR1 is LNHDA and CDR2 SQIVND (reference sequence). Trimming shortened V by 7 bases and J by 6 bases, and 19 bases separated the two germline ends. The CDR3 DNA reads as TGTGCCAGTAACCCGGGGGGAGTGTCTCTTCAGCCCCAGCATTTT. Its protein product is CASNPGGVSLQPQHF.

This clone occurred once. The chain is built from TRBV2 and TRBJ2-6; D is uncertain. CDR1 is SNHLY, CDR2 FYNNEI, per germline. V dropped 7 bases and J dropped 2 bases, with 3 bases sitting between them. This CDR3 has 12 amino acids. The CDR3 region has the DNA TGTGCCAGCATAACTGGGGCCAACGTCCTGACTTTC. Translation: CASITGANVLTF.

Only one count was recorded for this clone. The DNA is left out, because the CDR3 cannot be placed on it with certainty; the CDR3 is given as TCRdb lists it. The chain uses TRBV28 and TRBJ1-3; the table's D call of TRBD1 was not tested on the DNA. The CDR3 totals 17 residues, both ends included. Germline V gene sequence: CDR1 MDHEN, CDR2 SYDVKM. CDR3 region: CASSSSTGTYSGNTIYF.

The table lists this clone with a count of one. The chain recombines TRBV10-3 with TRBJ2-3, with 11 bases matching TRBD2. The germline V gene encodes CDR1 ENHRY and CDR2 SYGVKD. Trimming at V came to 6 bases and at J to 5 bases, leaving 7 bases not matched to a gene. The CDR3 runs 15 residues. The CDR3 spells CAIRAGLAARDTQYF. CDR3 DNA: TGTGCCATCAGGGCGGGACTAGCGGCTAGAGATACGCAGTATTTT.

The V call is TRBV5-4, the J call TRBJ1-1; D not certain. Trimming took 4 bases from V and 6 from J, leaving 16 bases between them. Germline V lookup: CDR1 SGHNT, CDR2 YYREEE (reference sequence). This CDR3 has 14 amino acids. The CDR3 coding sequence is TGTGCCAGCAGCAAAATTGACATGGCCGCTGAAGCTTTCTTT. It specifies CASSKIDMAAEAFF. The full variable domain, its missing parts supplied by reference TRBV5-4 and TRBJ1-1, is ETGVTQSPTHLIKTRGQQVTLRCSSQSGHNTVSWYQQALGQGPQFIFQYYREEENGRGNFPPRFSGLQFPNYSSELNVNALELDDSALYLCASSKIDMAAEAFFGQGTRLTVV.

The chain has TRBV27 and TRBJ2-7, with D perhaps assigned TRBD1 or TRBD2 (5 bases each). The CDR3 spans 15 residues. In germline, CDR1 is MNHEY, CDR2 SMNVEV (reference sequence). The ends were cut back, 2 bases at V and 3 bases at J, with 14 bases in the middle. As DNA, the CDR3 is TGTGCCAGCAGTTTACGTAGGGACGACCACTACGAGCAGTACTTC. It specifies CASSLRRDDHYEQYF.

The CDR3 spells CASSNSGTGDCGYTF. Here the CDR3 DNA reads TGTGCCAGCAGCAACTCCGGGACAGGGGACTGTGGCTACACCTTC. V is TRBV21-1 and J is TRBJ1-2; TRBD1 is the table's D call, not checked against the DNA. TRBV21-1 is marked as a pseudogene. This CDR3 is built from 15 residues.

The chain combines TRBV25-1 with TRBJ2-3; D not resolved. V was cut by 2 bases and J by 10 bases, with 16 bases left in between. Germline V gene lookup returns CDR1 MGHDK and CDR2 SYGVNS. This CDR3 spans 14 amino acids. DNA of the CDR3: TGTGCCAGCAGTGAACCCTCCATAGGCCTTGCGCAGTATTTT. It specifies CASSEPSIGLAQYF.